Listed below are T cell receptor beta chains from one sample, sequenced in a study of cytomegalovirus exposure and HLA in healthy donors. Sequencing used immunoSEQ multiplex PCR; TCRdb keeps in-frame clones, though not all of them. The sample lists some 170,000 clones, around 79% occurring once. The source material was PBMCs. These receptors were obtained from a man aged 40-49 years in good health and CMV-seronegative. Each CDR3 is given with its conserved first and last residue. The order of the fields is D gene, J gene, V gene, clone size, CDR3 DNA, CDR3 protein. The D gene is left open where the match is weak. Size is stated for part of the rows, as once, few or many counts, or as a class when the clone is expanded.

D: TRBD1
J: TRBJ2-2
V: TRBV18
size: few
DNA: TGTGCCAGCTCACCGGACAGGGTTCTCGGGGAGCTGTTTTTT
CDR3: CASSPDRVLGELFF

D: .
J: TRBJ1-1
V: TRBV5-6
size: .
DNA: TGTGCCAGCAGCCTCGGGGTGGTGAACACTGAAGCTTTCTTT
CDR3: CASSLGVVNTEAFF

D: TRBD1
J: TRBJ2-2
V: TRBV19
size: .
DNA: TGTGCCAGTAGTATAGCTCCGACAGGGGCTAGCACCGGGGAGCTGTTTTTT
CDR3: CASSIAPTGASTGELFF

D: .
J: TRBJ1-1
V: TRBV4-3
size: few
DNA: TGCGCCAGCAGCCAAGACAGGGTTAGTGAAGCTTTCTTT
CDR3: CASSQDRVSEAFF

D: .
J: TRBJ1-1
V: TRBV18
size: .
DNA: TGTGCCAGCTCTGCGGGGTGGGGCCCCGATACTGAAGCTTTCTTT
CDR3: CASSAGWGPDTEAFF

D: TRBD1
J: TRBJ2-2
V: TRBV5-1
size: .
DNA: TGCGCCAGCAGCTTGGGACAGGGACCCGGGGAGCTGTTTTTT
CDR3: CASSLGQGPGELFF

D: .
J: TRBJ2-4
V: TRBV15
size: .
DNA: TGTGCCACCAGCAGAGATCATAACATTCAGTACTTC
CDR3: CATSRDHNIQYF

D: .
J: TRBJ2-2
V: TRBV15
size: .
DNA: TGTGCCACCAGCAGAGATAGGGGGACGGTCGCGAACACCGGGGAGCTGTTTTTT
CDR3: CATSRDRGTVANTGELFF

D: .
J: TRBJ1-3
V: TRBV4-3
size: .
DNA: TGCGCCAGCAGCCAAGACGTTCCGGGGGCTGGAAACACCATATATTTT
CDR3: CASSQDVPGAGNTIYF

D: TRBD1
J: TRBJ1-1
V: TRBV6-6
size: .
DNA: TGTGCCAGCAGGCCAGGGGGGAACACTGAAGCTTTCTTT
CDR3: CASRPGGNTEAFF

D: .
J: TRBJ1-4
V: TRBV5-1
size: .
DNA: TGCGCCAGCAGCTTGACTACAACTAATGAAAAACTGTTTTTT
CDR3: CASSLTTTNEKLFF

D: .
J: TRBJ2-1
V: TRBV2
size: .
DNA: TGTGCCAGCAGTGAACAGGGGATGGGTGAGCAGTTCTTC
CDR3: CASSEQGMGEQFF

D: .
J: TRBJ2-4
V: TRBV5-6
size: .
DNA: TGTGCCAGCGGAATTACTTTCACATTAGGGGGGGCGAACCCTAACATTCAGTACTTC
CDR3: CASGITFTLGGANPNIQYF

D: TRBD1
J: TRBJ1-5
V: TRBV7-2
size: .
DNA: TGTGCCAGCAGCACAGAACGTGACAGGGGAAGCAATCAGCCCCAGCATTTT
CDR3: CASSTERDRGSNQPQHF

D: TRBD2
J: TRBJ2-5
V: TRBV7-2
size: .
DNA: TGTGCCAGCAGCCTTAGCGGGGTGGGGGAGACCCAGTACTTC
CDR3: CASSLSGVGETQYF

D: .
J: TRBJ1-1
V: TRBV9
size: once
DNA: TGTGCCAGCAGCTATAAAGAATGGGGGGGCACTGAAGCTTTCTTT
CDR3: CASSYKEWGGTEAFF

D: .
J: TRBJ1-2
V: TRBV28
size: .
DNA: TGTGCCAGCAGTTTCAGCCAGCCTAGGGGCTACACCTTC
CDR3: CASSFSQPRGYTF